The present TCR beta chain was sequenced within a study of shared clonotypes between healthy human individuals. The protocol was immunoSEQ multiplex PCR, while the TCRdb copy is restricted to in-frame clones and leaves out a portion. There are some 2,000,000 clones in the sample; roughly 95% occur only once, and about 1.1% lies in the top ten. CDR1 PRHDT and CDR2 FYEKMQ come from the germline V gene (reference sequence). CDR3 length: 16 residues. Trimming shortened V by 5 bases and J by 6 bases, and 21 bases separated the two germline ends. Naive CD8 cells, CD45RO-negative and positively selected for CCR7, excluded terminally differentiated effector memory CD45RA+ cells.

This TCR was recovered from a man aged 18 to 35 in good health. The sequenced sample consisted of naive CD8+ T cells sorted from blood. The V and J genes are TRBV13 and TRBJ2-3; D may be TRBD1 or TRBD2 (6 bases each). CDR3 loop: CASSPTLGGSWDTQYF. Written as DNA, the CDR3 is TGTGCCAGCAGCCCCACTTTGGGGGGCAGTTGGGATACGCAGTATTTT.